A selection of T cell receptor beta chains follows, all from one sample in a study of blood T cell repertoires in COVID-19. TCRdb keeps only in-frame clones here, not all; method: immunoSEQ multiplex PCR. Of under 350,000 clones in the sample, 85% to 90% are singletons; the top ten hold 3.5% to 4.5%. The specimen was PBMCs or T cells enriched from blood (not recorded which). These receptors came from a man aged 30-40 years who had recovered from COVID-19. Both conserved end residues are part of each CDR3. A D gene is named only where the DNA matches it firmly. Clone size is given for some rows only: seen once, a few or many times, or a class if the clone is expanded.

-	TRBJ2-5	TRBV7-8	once	TGTGCCAGCACCCCCCTCGGGGTCCAAGAGACCCAGTACTTC	CASTPLGVQETQYF
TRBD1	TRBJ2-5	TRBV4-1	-	TGCGCCAGCAGCCCCGGGACAGGGCCTCAAGAGACCCAGTACTTC	CASSPGTGPQETQYF
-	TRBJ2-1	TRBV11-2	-	TGTGCCAGCAGCTTATACGGTGCTGATGAGCAGTTCTTC	CASSLYGADEQFF
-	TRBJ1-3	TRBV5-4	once	TGTGCCAGCAGCCCGGGGGGGGCGGAGGGAAACACCATATATTTT	CASSPGGAEGNTIYF
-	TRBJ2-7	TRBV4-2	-	TGTGCCAGCAGCCAAGGGTTACAGGGATTCTCCTACGAGCAGTACTTC	CASSQGLQGFSYEQYF
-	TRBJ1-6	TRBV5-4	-	TGTGCCAGCAGCCCCGAAGCGGGAGTCGGTTCACCCCTCCACTTT	CASSPEAGVGSPLHF
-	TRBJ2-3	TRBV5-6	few	TGTGCCAGCAGCTATACAGTTAACCTCGGCACAGATACGCAGTATTTT	CASSYTVNLGTDTQYF
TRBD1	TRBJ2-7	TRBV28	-	TGTGCCAGCAGAGGACAGGGAGGTGGCTCCTACGAGCAGTACTTC	CASRGQGGGSYEQYF
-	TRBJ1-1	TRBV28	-	TGTGCCAGCCTCCAGGGGTATAACACTGAAGCTTTCTTT	CASLQGYNTEAFF
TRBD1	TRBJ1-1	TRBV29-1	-	TGCAGCGTTGAAGGGGGACAGCGGCAGAACACTGAAGCTTTCTTT	CSVEGGQRQNTEAFF
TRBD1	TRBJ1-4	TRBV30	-	TGTGCCTGGAGTGTGGACAGGGAAAAACTGTTTTTT	CAWSVDREKLFF
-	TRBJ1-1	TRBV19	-	TGTGCCAGTAGTATCCCGGGTATCGGCACTGAAGCTTTCTTT	CASSIPGIGTEAFF
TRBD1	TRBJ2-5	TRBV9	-	TGTGCCAGCAGCGCGCAGGGGGCGCAATGGTCCCAGTACTTC	CASSAQGAQWSQYF
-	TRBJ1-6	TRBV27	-	TGTGCCAGCAGCCGGGGGGGCTCCTATAATTCACCCCTCCACTTT	CASSRGGSYNSPLHF
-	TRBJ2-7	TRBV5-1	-	TGCGCCAGCAGCTTCCCCCGGGATGGCGGGATGGAGCAGTACTTC	CASSFPRDGGMEQYF
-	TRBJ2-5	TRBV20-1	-	TGCAGTGCTAGTAGTGAGGAGACCCAGTACTTC	CSASSEETQYF